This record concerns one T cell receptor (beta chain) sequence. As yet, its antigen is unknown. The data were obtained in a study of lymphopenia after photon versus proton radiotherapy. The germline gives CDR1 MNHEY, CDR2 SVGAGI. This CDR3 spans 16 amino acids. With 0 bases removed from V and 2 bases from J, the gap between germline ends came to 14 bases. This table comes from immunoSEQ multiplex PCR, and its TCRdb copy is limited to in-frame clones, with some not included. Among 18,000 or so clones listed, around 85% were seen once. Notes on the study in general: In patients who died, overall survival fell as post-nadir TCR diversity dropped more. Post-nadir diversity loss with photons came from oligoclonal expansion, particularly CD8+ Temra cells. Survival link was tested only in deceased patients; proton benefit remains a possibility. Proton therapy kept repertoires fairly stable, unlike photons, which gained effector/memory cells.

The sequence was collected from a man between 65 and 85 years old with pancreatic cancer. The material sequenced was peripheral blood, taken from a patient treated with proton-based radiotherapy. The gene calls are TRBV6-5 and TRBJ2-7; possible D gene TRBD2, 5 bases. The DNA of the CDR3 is TGTGCCAGCAGTTACTCGTCCCGGGGTAACGCCTACGAGCAGTACTTC. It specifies CASSYSSRGNAYEQYF.